This entry lists 27 T cell receptor beta chains sequenced from one sample in a study of early T cells in non-severe SARS-CoV-2 infection. From the 5' RACE reads, TCRdb called clonotypes with MiXCR, one entry per CDR3 protein. The data show about 60,000 distinct CDR3 sequences, roughly 9.1% seen once. Sequences were obtained from whole blood. The receptors were gathered from an adult who was a healthcare worker with PCR-confirmed SARS-CoV-2 infection or an uninfected control (not recorded which).

This chain links TRBV12-2 with TRBJ2-7; the D call of TRBD1 is as the table states it, not checked on the DNA. TRBV12-2 is an annotated pseudogene. CDR3 length: 15 amino acids. CDR3 protein: CASRFRDRSSYEQYF. CDR3 in DNA: TGTGCAAGTCGCTTCCGGGACAGGAGCTCCTACGAGCAGTACTTC.

The CDR3 sequence: CASRGTYYNEQFF. CDR3 nucleotide sequence: TGTGCCAGCAGGGGGACTTACTACAATGAGCAGTTCTTC. V gene TRBV28 combines with J gene TRBJ2-1, with D tentatively TRBD2 (6 bases). The germline V gene encodes CDR1 MDHEN and CDR2 SYDVKM. The CDR3 extends over 13 amino acids. V was clipped by 6 bases and J by 3 bases, with 9 bases between them. Looking up the rest from reference TRBV28 and TRBJ2-1 gives the full variable domain: DVKVTQSSRYLVKRTGEKVFLECVQDMDHENMFWYRQDPGLGLRLIYFSYDVKMKEKGDIPEGYSVSREKKERFSLILESASTNQTSMYLCASRGTYYNEQFFGPGTRLTVL.

This clonotype showed up many times. CDR3 region: CASSLGATGNSPLHF. In DNA, the CDR3 is TGCGCCAGCAGCTTGGGTGCGACAGGGAATTCACCCCTCCACTTT. The chain is built from TRBV5-1 and TRBJ1-6; 7 bases fit TRBD1. This CDR3 spans 15 amino acids. The V and J ends lost 0 bases and 7 bases, in that order; junction bases with no gene match: 4. Germline V gene sequence: CDR1 SGHRS, CDR2 YFSETQ.

Worth noting for this clonotype: This may come from a read error, since a much larger clone is one base off. The chain is built from TRBV20-1 and TRBJ2-3; 7 nucleotides align to TRBD2. V shed 0 bases, J shed 6 bases, and the junction held 6 bases outside the gene matches. The CDR3 is 14 residues long. Per germline, CDR1 DFQATT and CDR2 SNEGSKA (reference sequence). CDR3 DNA sequence: TGCAGTGCTAGAGATCGGACTAGGGGTGATACGCAGTATTTT. This sequence encodes CSARDRTRGDTQYF.

There are a few counts of this clonotype. The rearrangement links TRBV6-1 to TRBJ2-1, with 12 bases lining up with TRBD2. The trim removed 6 bases at V and 8 bases at J, leaving 8 bases unmatched. Per germline, CDR1 MNHNS and CDR2 SASEGT. There are 15 residues in the CDR3. CDR3 residues: CASRGRRLAGDEQFF. The CDR3, as DNA: TGTGCCAGCAGGGGGAGGAGACTAGCGGGAGATGAGCAGTTCTTC.

The J gene is TRBJ1-5, the V gene TRBV7-9, with D tentatively TRBD1 (6 bases). The CDR3 covers 15 residues. The germline CDR1 and CDR2 sequences are SEHNR and FQNEAQ (reference sequence). Trimming removed 5 bases from V and 5 bases from J, with 16 bases in between. The CDR3 region has the DNA TGTGCCAGCAGCCACGATTTGGGGGGGCATCAGCCCCAGCATTTT. It codes for CASSHDLGGHQPQHF.

The CDR3 reads CASSLESLGGTHQPQHF. As DNA, the CDR3 is TGTGCCAGCAGCTTAGAGTCGTTAGGGGGCACGCACCAGCCCCAGCATTTT. V is TRBV7-9 and J is TRBJ1-5, with 7 bases aligning to TRBD1. Trimming removed 1 base from V and 7 bases from J; junction bases left unmatched: 13. CDR1 SEHNR and CDR2 FQNEAQ come from the germline V gene (reference sequence). The CDR3 loop spans 17 amino acids.

This clonotype was seen ten or more times. The chain carries TRBV19 and TRBJ1-5, with no clear D. The CDR3 loop spans 15 amino acids. The V end lost 5 bases, the J end lost 1 base, and 12 bases lay between the germline ends. Germline values: CDR1 LNHDA, CDR2 SQIVND (reference sequence). The CDR3 spells CASSASPGSNQPQHF. CDR3 nucleotides: TGTGCCAGTAGTGCATCTCCGGGAAGCAATCAGCCCCAGCATTTT.

This clonotype was recorded a few times. The chain is built from TRBV19 and TRBJ2-2; TRBD1 matches 8 bases. V gave up 7 bases and J gave up 2 bases; unmatched junction bases: 3. Germline lookup yields CDR1 LNHDA and CDR2 SQIVND (reference sequence). This CDR3 spans 14 amino acids. CDR3 nucleotide sequence: TGTGCCAGTATGACAGGGGATAACACCGGGGAGCTGTTTTTT. The encoded protein is CASMTGDNTGELFF.

A few counts support this clonotype. This sequence joins TRBV7-9 and TRBJ2-2; D possibly corresponds to TRBD2 (5 bases). V lost 4 bases and J lost 5, with 5 bases in between. The germline V gene encodes CDR1 SEHNR and CDR2 FQNEAQ (reference sequence). The CDR3 has 12 amino acids. The CDR3 loop reads CASSWETGELFF. CDR3 in DNA: TGTGCCAGCAGCTGGGAGACCGGGGAGCTGTTTTTT.

This clonotype has a count of ten or more. The chain recombines TRBV12-3 or TRBV12-4 with TRBJ2-3; 9 nucleotides line up with TRBD2. The V gene end was trimmed by 6 bases and the J gene end by 4 bases; junction bases not matched to a gene: 5. The CDR3 runs to 14 residues. CDR3 region: CASSQREDSDTQYF. CDR3 DNA: TGTGCCAGCAGCCAGCGGGAGGATTCAGATACGCAGTATTTT.

CDR3 protein: CASHSREGDEQFF. CDR3 bases: TGTGCCAGCCACTCCAGGGAGGGCGATGAGCAGTTCTTC. V and J are TRBV21-1 and TRBJ2-1; the table's TRBD2 call for D was not verified on the DNA. TRBV21-1 is a pseudogene segment. This CDR3 contains 13 residues.

The table lists this clonotype with a few counts. The gene calls are TRBV11-3 and TRBJ2-1; maybe TRBD2 (5 bases). Trimming shortened V by 2 bases and J by 9 bases, and 23 bases separated the two germline ends. Looked up from germline, CDR1 is SGHNT and CDR2 is YENEEA. This CDR3 has 17 amino acids. The chain's CDR3 is CASSLSSRLALSGEQFF. CDR3 bases: TGTGCCAGCAGCTTATCTTCCCGGCTAGCCCTATCGGGTGAGCAGTTCTTC.

This clonotype was counted between two and nine times. The J gene is TRBJ1-3, the V gene TRBV25-1; D is undetermined. Looked up from germline, CDR1 is MGHDK and CDR2 is SYGVNS. The CDR3 runs 16 residues. V was trimmed by 1 base and J by 0 bases, leaving 10 bases between them. The CDR3 region has the DNA TGTGCCAGCAGTGAATCGCGCGTTATCTCTGGAAACACCATATATTTT. Its protein product is CASSESRVISGNTIYF.

This clonotype came up a few times. The chain links TRBV6-5 to TRBJ2-1; 12 bases line up with TRBD2. V lost 6 bases, J lost 6 bases, and 6 bases stayed unmatched. The CDR3 contains 15 residues. CDR1 is MNHEY, CDR2 SVGAGI, per germline. This chain's CDR3 is CASSGLAGFGNEQFF. For the CDR3, the DNA is TGTGCCAGCAGCGGACTAGCGGGATTTGGCAATGAGCAGTTCTTC.

This clonotype appeared many times. V and J are TRBV12-3 or TRBV12-4 and TRBJ1-3, with 10 bases matching TRBD1. The CDR3 extends over 18 amino acids. The J segment lost 1 base and the V segment lost 6 bases, leaving 12 bases of the junction unmatched. The CDR3 reads CASRKQGQGIRSGNTIYF. The CDR3 bases are TGTGCCAGCAGAAAGCAGGGACAGGGGATCCGATCTGGAAACACCATATATTTT.

This clonotype occurred a few times. J is TRBJ2-1 and V is TRBV11-1; 8 bases match TRBD2. The length of the CDR3 is 15 residues. Per the germline V gene, CDR1 is SGHAT and CDR2 is FQDESV (reference sequence). Trimming cost V 1 base and J 7 bases; bases outside gene matches: 6. CDR3 DNA sequence: TGTGCCAGCAGCTTAGTCAGCGGGAGTCGGAATGAGCAGTTCTTC. The encoded protein is CASSLVSGSRNEQFF.

At least ten counts were recorded for this clonotype. This chain connects TRBV7-2 to TRBJ2-5; no reliable D call. In germline, CDR1 is SGHTA, CDR2 FQGNSA. The V end was cut by 3 bases, the J end by 4 bases, with 9 bases between. The CDR3 has 13 amino acids. The CDR3 sequence is CASSFQRLETQYF. The CDR3 bases are TGTGCCAGCAGCTTCCAGCGCTTAGAGACCCAGTACTTC.

The chain has TRBV12-3 or TRBV12-4 and TRBJ1-5; possible D gene TRBD1, 6 bases. Trimming removed 5 bases from V and 0 bases from J, with 14 bases in between. CDR3 length: 16 residues. The CDR3 DNA follows: TGTGCCAGCAGTAAAACAGGGTACCCTAGCAATCAGCCCCAGCATTTT. Amino acid sequence: CASSKTGYPSNQPQHF.

The table lists this clonotype with many counts. This sequence joins TRBV4-3 and TRBJ2-3, with D unresolved. CDR3 length: 15 residues. V lost 0 bases to trimming and J lost 1 base, with 8 bases between them. Germline CDR1 LGHNA, CDR2 YSLEER. This CDR3 is CASSQDEQGTDTQYF. DNA of the CDR3: TGCGCCAGCAGCCAAGATGAGCAGGGCACAGATACGCAGTATTTT.

The chain links TRBV9 to TRBJ2-5, with D unresolved. Germline V gene lookup returns CDR1 SGDLS and CDR2 YYNGEE. The CDR3 sequence is 13 residues long. V lost 2 bases and J 0 bases, leaving 5 bases between the germline ends. The DNA of the CDR3 is TGTGCCAGCAGCGTCTCCTACCAAGAGACCCAGTACTTC. Protein product: CASSVSYQETQYF.

Concerning this clonotype itself: A much larger clone differs by one base, so this may be a read error. The chain is built from TRBV6-4 and TRBJ2-1; 10 bases agree with TRBD2. This CDR3 comprises 15 residues. Per germline, CDR1 MRHNA and CDR2 SNTAGT. The CDR3 reads CANSDSAGGYNEQFF. In DNA, the CDR3 is TGTGCCAACAGTGACTCAGCGGGAGGGTACAATGAGCAGTTCTTC.

Only a few counts were recorded for this clonotype. The chain uses TRBV20-1 and TRBJ2-7; 12 bases are a match to TRBD2. This CDR3 is built from 15 residues. Germline lookup yields CDR1 DFQATT and CDR2 SNEGSKA (reference sequence). The V and J ends lost 3 bases and 7 bases, in that order; junction bases with no gene match: 10. CDR3 nucleotide sequence: TGCAGTGCTAGCCCCCTCCTAGCGGGAGGGTGGGAGCAGTACTTC. It specifies CSASPLLAGGWEQYF.

V is TRBV5-1 and J is TRBJ1-6; 7 positions match TRBD1. Per the germline V gene, CDR1 is SGHRS and CDR2 is YFSETQ. The CDR3 totals 15 residues. V shed 1 base, J shed 7 bases, and the junction held 5 bases outside the gene matches. The CDR3 spells CASSLQGGQNSPLHF. The CDR3 DNA sequence: TGCGCCAGCAGCTTGCAAGGGGGCCAGAATTCACCCCTCCACTTT.

Ten or more counts support this clonotype. J is TRBJ2-6 and V is TRBV14; maybe TRBD2 (6 bases). Between the trimmed V and J ends, which lost 4 bases and 0 bases, there was a span of 10 bases. Germline lookup yields CDR1 SGHDN and CDR2 FVKESK. CDR3 length: 16 residues. The DNA for the CDR3 is TGTGCCAGCAGCCGGACCGGGGGCTCTGGGGCCAACGTCCTGACTTTC. Amino acids: CASSRTGGSGANVLTF.

There are many counts of this clonotype. The chain recombines TRBV11-1 with TRBJ2-3, with TRBD2 matching over 10 bases. The germline CDR1 and CDR2 sequences are SGHAT and FQDESV (reference sequence). V shed 1 base and J 1 base; nucleotides not matched to a gene: 2. The CDR3 consists of 16 residues. The CDR3 nucleotides read TGTGCCAGCAGCTTAGAAGGGACTAGCGGCACAGATACGCAGTATTTT. This encodes CASSLEGTSGTDTQYF.

This clonotype has only a few counts. In nucleotides, the CDR3 is TGTGCCAGCAGCTTGTACGAAGCAAATTTCTACGAGCAGTACTTC. Protein: CASSLYEANFYEQYF. The chain has TRBV11-2 and TRBJ2-7; no clear D. Germline values: CDR1 SGHAT, CDR2 FQNNGV. V was pared by 3 bases and J by 3 bases, with 15 bases between. CDR3 size: 15 residues.